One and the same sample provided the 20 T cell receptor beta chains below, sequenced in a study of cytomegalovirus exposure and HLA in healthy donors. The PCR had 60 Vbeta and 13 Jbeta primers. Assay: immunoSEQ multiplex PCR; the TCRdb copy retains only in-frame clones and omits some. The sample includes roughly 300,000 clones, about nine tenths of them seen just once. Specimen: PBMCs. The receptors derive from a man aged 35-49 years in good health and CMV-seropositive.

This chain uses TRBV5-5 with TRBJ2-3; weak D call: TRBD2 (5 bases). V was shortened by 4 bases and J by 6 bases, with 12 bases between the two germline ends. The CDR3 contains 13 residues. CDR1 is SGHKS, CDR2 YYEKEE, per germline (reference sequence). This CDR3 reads CASSPSTGDTQYF. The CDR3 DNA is TGTGCCAGCAGCCCGAGTACGGGGGATACGCAGTATTTT.

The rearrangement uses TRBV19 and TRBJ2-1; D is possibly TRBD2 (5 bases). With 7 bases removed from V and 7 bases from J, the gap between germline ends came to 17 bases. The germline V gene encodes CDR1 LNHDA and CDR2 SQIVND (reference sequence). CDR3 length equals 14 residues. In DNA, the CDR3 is TGTGCCAGTACCCCACACCGGGGTGGTAATGAGCAGTTCTTC. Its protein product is CASTPHRGGNEQFF.

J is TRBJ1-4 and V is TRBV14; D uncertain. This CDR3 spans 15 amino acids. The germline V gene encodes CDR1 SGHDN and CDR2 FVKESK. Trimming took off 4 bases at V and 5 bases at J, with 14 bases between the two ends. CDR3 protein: CASSPQRTGNEKLFF. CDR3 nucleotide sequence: TGTGCCAGCAGCCCCCAAAGGACGGGGAATGAAAAACTGTTTTTT.

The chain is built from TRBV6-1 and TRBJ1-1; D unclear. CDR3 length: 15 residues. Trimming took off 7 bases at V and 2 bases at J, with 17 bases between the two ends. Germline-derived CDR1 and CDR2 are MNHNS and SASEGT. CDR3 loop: CASKKEAVLNTEAFF. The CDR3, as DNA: TGTGCCAGCAAAAAGGAAGCGGTACTTAACACTGAAGCTTTCTTT.

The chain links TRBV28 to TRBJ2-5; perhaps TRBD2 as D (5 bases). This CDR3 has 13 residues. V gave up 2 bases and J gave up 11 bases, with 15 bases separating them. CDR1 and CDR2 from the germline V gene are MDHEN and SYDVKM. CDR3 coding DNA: TGTGCCAGCAGTTTAACGAGGGTAGAAGGGCAGTACTTC. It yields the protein CASSLTRVEGQYF.

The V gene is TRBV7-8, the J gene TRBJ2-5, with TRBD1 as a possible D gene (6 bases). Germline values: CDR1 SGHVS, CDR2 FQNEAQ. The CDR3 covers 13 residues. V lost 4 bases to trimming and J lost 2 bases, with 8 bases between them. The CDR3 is CASSSDRQETQYF. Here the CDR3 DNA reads TGTGCCAGCAGCTCCGACAGGCAAGAGACCCAGTACTTC.

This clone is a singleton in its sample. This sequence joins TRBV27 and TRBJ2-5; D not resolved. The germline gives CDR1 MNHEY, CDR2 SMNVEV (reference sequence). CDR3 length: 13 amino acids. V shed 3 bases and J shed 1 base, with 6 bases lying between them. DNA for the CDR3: TGTGCCAGCAGTTTTGGCCCCCAAGAGACCCAGTACTTC. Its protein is CASSFGPQETQYF.

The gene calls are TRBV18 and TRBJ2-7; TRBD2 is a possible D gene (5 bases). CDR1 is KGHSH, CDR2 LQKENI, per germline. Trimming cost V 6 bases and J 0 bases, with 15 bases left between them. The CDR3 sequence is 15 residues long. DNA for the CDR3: TGTGCCAGCTCCTACCGGGGAGTCCGCTCCTACGAGCAGTACTTC. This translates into CASSYRGVRSYEQYF.

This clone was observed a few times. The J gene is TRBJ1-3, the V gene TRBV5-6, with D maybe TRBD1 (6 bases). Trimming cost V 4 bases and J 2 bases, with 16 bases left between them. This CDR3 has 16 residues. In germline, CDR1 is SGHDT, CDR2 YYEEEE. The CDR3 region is CASSPGNAGAGNTIYF. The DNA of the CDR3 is TGTGCCAGCAGCCCGGGCAACGCAGGGGCTGGAAACACCATATATTTT.

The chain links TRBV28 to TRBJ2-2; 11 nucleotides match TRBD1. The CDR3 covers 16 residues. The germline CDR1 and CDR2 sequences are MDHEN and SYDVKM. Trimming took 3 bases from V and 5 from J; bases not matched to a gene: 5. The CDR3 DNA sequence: TGTGCCAGCAGTTTGGTAGGGACAGGGGGAACCGGGGAGCTGTTTTTT. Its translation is CASSLVGTGGTGELFF.

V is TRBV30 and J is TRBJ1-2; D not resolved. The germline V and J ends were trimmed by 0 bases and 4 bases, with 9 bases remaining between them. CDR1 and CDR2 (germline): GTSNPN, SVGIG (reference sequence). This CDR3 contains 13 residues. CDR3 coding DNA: TGTGCCTGGAGTGTACTCTCCCTCTATGGCTACACCTTC. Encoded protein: CAWSVLSLYGYTF.

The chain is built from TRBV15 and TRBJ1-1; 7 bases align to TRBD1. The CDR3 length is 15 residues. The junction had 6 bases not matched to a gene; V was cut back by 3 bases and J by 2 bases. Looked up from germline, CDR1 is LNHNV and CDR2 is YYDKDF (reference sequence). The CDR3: CATSSPGTANTEAFF. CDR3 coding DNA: TGTGCCACCAGCAGCCCCGGGACAGCAAACACTGAAGCTTTCTTT.

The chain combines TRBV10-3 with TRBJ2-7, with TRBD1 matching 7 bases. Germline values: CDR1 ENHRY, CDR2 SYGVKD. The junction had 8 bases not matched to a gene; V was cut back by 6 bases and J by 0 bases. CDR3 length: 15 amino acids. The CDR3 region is CAISSRDRGSYEQYF. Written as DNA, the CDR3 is TGTGCCATCAGCTCCCGGGACAGAGGCTCCTACGAGCAGTACTTC.

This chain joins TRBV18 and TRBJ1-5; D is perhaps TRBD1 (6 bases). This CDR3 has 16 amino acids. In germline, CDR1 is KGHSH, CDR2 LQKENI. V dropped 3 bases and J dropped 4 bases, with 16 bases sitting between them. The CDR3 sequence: CASSPGAIGGNQPQHF. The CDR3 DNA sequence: TGTGCCAGCTCACCGGGGGCGATAGGAGGAAATCAGCCCCAGCATTTT. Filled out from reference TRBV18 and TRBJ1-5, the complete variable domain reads NAGVMQNPRHLVRRRGQEARLRCSPMKGHSHVYWYRQLPEEGLKFMVYLQKENIIDESGMPKERFSAEFPKEGPSILRIQQVVRGDSAAYFCASSPGAIGGNQPQHFGDGTRLSIL.

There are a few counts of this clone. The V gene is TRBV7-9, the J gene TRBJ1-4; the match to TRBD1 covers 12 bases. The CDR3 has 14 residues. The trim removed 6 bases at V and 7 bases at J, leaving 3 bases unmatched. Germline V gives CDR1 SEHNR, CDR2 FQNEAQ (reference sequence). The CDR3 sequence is CASRGQGAFEKLFF. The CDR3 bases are TGTGCCAGCAGGGGACAGGGGGCGTTTGAAAAACTGTTTTTT.

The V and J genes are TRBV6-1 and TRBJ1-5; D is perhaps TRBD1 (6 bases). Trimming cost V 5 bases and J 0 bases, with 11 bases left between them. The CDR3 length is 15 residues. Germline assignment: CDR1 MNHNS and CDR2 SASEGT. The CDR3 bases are TGTGCCAGCAGTTTGGACAGATATAGCAATCAGCCCCAGCATTTT. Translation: CASSLDRYSNQPQHF.

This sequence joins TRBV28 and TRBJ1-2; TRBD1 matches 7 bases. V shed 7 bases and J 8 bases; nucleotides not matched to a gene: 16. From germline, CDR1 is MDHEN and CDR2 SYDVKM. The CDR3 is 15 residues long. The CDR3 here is CASTRGGGGTGGYTF. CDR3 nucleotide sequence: TGTGCCAGCACCCGAGGTGGAGGGGGCACTGGAGGCTACACCTTC.

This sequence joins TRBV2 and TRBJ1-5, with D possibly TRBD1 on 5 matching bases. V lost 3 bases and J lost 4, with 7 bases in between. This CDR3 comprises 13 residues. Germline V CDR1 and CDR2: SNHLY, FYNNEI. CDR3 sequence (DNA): TGTGCCAGCAGTGAGGGGGGAAATCAGCCCCAGCATTTT. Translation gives CASSEGGNQPQHF.

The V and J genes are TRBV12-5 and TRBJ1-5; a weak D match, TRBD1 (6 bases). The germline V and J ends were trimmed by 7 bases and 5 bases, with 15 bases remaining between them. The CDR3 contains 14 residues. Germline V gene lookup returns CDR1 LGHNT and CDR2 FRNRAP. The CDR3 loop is CASATGIGYQPQHF. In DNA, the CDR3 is TGTGCTAGTGCCACAGGGATTGGGTATCAGCCCCAGCATTTT. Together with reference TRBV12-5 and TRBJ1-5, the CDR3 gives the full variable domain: DARVTQTPRHKVTEMGQEVTMRCQPILGHNTVFWYRQTMMQGLELLAYFRNRAPLDDSGMPKDRFSAEMPDATLATLKIQPSEPRDSAVYFCASATGIGYQPQHFGDGTRLSIL.

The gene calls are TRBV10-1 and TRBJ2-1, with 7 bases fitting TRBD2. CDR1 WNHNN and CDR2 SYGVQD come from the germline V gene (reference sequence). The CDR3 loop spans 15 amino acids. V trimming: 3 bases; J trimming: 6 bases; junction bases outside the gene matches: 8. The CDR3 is CASSERLAEANEQFF. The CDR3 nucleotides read TGCGCCAGCAGTGAAAGGCTAGCGGAGGCCAATGAGCAGTTCTTC.